The TCR beta chain described here comes from a study of shared clonotypes between healthy human individuals. In the source study's methods: Junction-only immunoSEQ sequences carried no quality scores, so filtering differed. Produced via immunoSEQ multiplex PCR; TCRdb's table is partial and in-frame only. The V and J calls and clone size were taken over from that table, and D and trimming were inferred from the DNA. This table holds a few million clones, roughly 92% found once. Germline CDR1 and CDR2: SGHRS and YFSETQ. Trimming took off 3 bases at V and 5 bases at J, with 15 bases between the two ends. This CDR3 has 15 amino acids.

The sequenced sample was naive CD4+ T cells sorted from blood. Subset specified: CD45RA+ positively selected. The chain combines TRBV5-1 with TRBJ1-3; no clear D. The origin of this receptor is a man younger than 35 in good health. CDR3 in amino acids: CASSSEGGGRNTIYF. The CDR3 DNA reads as TGCGCCAGCAGCTCCGAGGGTGGTGGTAGAAACACCATATATTTT.